This entry lists 5 T cell receptor beta chains sequenced from one sample in a study of early T cells in non-severe SARS-CoV-2 infection. TCRdb re-called the 5' RACE reads with MiXCR, one entry per CDR3 protein. The table records roughly 38,000 distinct CDR3 sequences, about 5% of them present only once. The sample comprised whole blood. The receptors were sampled from an adult who was a healthcare worker with PCR-confirmed SARS-CoV-2 infection or an uninfected control (not recorded which).

In its sample, this clonotype was seen many times. J is TRBJ2-6 and V is TRBV19, with 8 positions matching TRBD1. The V gene's germline CDR1 is LNHDA and CDR2 SQIVND (reference sequence). V shed 9 bases and J 1 base; nucleotides not matched to a gene: 11. There are 17 residues in the CDR3. The CDR3 DNA follows: TGTGCCAGCCGACCGGGACAGGATTGGTCTGGGGCCAACGTCCTGACTTTC. Residues: CASRPGQDWSGANVLTF.

The chain employs TRBV30 and TRBJ1-2; the D is unclear. Per germline, CDR1 GTSNPN and CDR2 SVGIG (reference sequence). V was pared by 0 bases and J by 4 bases, with 15 bases between. CDR3 size: 15 residues. CDR3 DNA sequence: TGTGCCTGGAGTGTCTCCGGGCGAGGTTCCTATGGCTACACCTTC. It translates to CAWSVSGRGSYGYTF.

The sample holds many counts of this clonotype. The chain couples TRBV30 to TRBJ1-4; D is possibly TRBD1 (5 bases). From germline, CDR1 is GTSNPN and CDR2 SVGIG (reference sequence). The CDR3 has 14 amino acids. The V end was cut by 3 bases, the J end by 5 bases, with 13 bases between. In DNA, the CDR3 is TGTGCCTGGAGAAGGGGACTGATGAATGAAAAACTGTTTTTT. Translating it yields CAWRRGLMNEKLFF.

This clonotype has just a few counts. This sequence joins TRBV7-8 and TRBJ1-2, with 9 positions matching TRBD1. Per germline, CDR1 SGHVS and CDR2 FQNEAQ. The CDR3 consists of 15 residues. V dropped 5 bases and J dropped 4; count of bases not matched to a gene: 8. The CDR3 protein is CASSPRGDRVYGYTF. CDR3 in DNA: TGTGCCAGCAGCCCGCGGGGGGACAGGGTCTATGGCTACACCTTC. The full variable domain, rest sourced from reference TRBV7-8 and TRBJ1-2, is GAGVSQSPRYKVAKRGQDVALRCDPISGHVSLFWYQQALGQGPEFLTYFQNEAQLDKSGLPSDRFFAERPEGSVSTLKIQRTQQEDSAVYLCASSPRGDRVYGYTFGSGTRLTVV.

This clonotype is classed as medium-sized. The chain joins TRBV15 to TRBJ2-4; no reliable D call. CDR1 is LNHNV and CDR2 is YYDKDF in the germline V gene (reference sequence). The CDR3 has 10 amino acids. With 0 bases removed from V and 16 bases from J, the gap between germline ends came to 7 bases. This CDR3 is CATSRDKLYF. The CDR3 DNA reads TGTGCCACCAGCAGAGATAAGCTATACTTC.